This T cell receptor (beta chain) was captured in a study of blood T cell repertoires in COVID-19. Study-level background: COVID-19 samples, acute and convalescent, were from the United States, Italy and Spain.

The CDR3 runs 19 residues. Germline CDR1 reads MNHEY; CDR2 reads SMNVEV (reference sequence). Trimming pared 5 bases from V and 7 bases from J, leaving 33 bases between. Authors' analysis steps: Amplification of reference gene primers provided the estimated nucleated cell counts. Measured with immunoSEQ multiplex PCR; TCRdb has only the in-frame clones, and not every one. V and J calls and clone size are as listed in that table; D and trimming were resolved from the DNA. The sample shows roughly 670,000 clones, just under 90% of them seen only once. The origin of this receptor is a woman between 18 and 29 years old with acute or convalescent COVID-19. The source material was peripheral blood. V usage is TRBV27 and J usage is TRBJ2-7; tentative D call: TRBD1 (7 bases). CDR3 protein: CASSPYPPDRTNPTREQYF. The CDR3 region has the DNA TGTGCCAGCAGTCCCTATCCCCCGGACAGGACTAACCCTACGAGGGAGCAGTACTTC.